This T cell receptor beta chain was captured by sequencing in a study of blood T cell repertoires in COVID-19. Overall study: Whether acute or convalescent, the COVID-19 samples came from the United States, Italy and Spain.

The trim removed 0 bases at V and 5 bases at J, leaving 4 bases unmatched. Germline V gene data show CDR1 as SGHRS and CDR2 as YFSETQ. The CDR3 contains 15 residues. As originally analysed: Reference gene primer amplification in the assay estimated nucleated cell counts. Some clones are missing from TCRdb's copy, which holds only in-frame ones; the method was immunoSEQ multiplex PCR. The V and J calls and clone size were taken over from that table, and D and trimming were inferred from the DNA. Of about 170,000 clones listed, about 87% are singletons. This receptor was obtained from a man aged 60-69 years with acute or convalescent COVID-19. The sequenced sample consisted of peripheral blood. V is TRBV5-1 and J is TRBJ1-2, with 10 bases fitting TRBD1. The DNA of the CDR3 is TGCGCCAGCAGCTTGGCCCCGGACAGGGGGTATGGCTACACCTTC. Its protein is CASSLAPDRGYGYTF.